The source of this T cell receptor beta chain is a study of blood T cell repertoires in COVID-19 (dated by TCRdb to 2019 to 2021). Concerning the study at large: The collaborator samples originated in the United States, Italy and Spain and spanned the acute and convalescent phases of COVID-19. The prospective study material was composed of cDNA or gDNA derived from T cells, B-cell-depleted T cells, or PBMCs. The dataset comprised deeply sampled blood TCRbeta repertoires from subjects exposed to, actively infected with, or recovered from COVID-19. The repertoires were made available in a free public database intended to serve as a resource for research on the immune response to SARS-CoV-2. The samples were drawn from the first 160 participants of the ongoing ImmuneRACE study and from 950 to 1,500 subjects provided by 6 global collaborators. Sample metadata almost always included a de-identified subject ID, COVID-19 status, age in years and sex. Where available, HLA class I and class II types were taken from metadata supplied by the sample provider and were not determined by assay-based typing. The full study reports these points: How much clinical and demographic metadata was included differed by source and by participant, and the metadata was provided uncurated.

The junction shows trimming of 1 base on V and 3 bases on J, and the gene matches do not reach 3 bases of it. Sequences GTSNPN (CDR1) and SVGIG (CDR2) are obtained from the germline V gene (reference sequence). Counted from cysteine to phenylalanine, this CDR3 has 14 amino acids. Only the CDR3 portion is preserved as DNA: 42 bases, with reading frame beginning at the first base. TCRbeta CDR3 regions were amplified from genomic DNA by means of the immunoSEQ Assay, a bias-controlled multiplex PCR. Per the source publication's procedure: Nucleated cell counts per sample were estimated from amplification of reference gene primers within the assay. To quantify the absolute abundance of each unique TCRbeta CDR3 rearrangement, sequence reads were collapsed and filtered. For each sample, productive Simpson clonality was calculated as the square root of Simpson's diversity index over productive rearrangements. In TCRdb, the immuneACCESS table is reduced to in-frame sequences with V and J assigned. These tables do not hold every clone; where another copy was compared, an unresolved V gene accounts for under half, and the others remain unexplained. V and J calls and clone size are as listed in that table; D and trimming were resolved from the DNA. For this sample there are a few hundred thousand clones; 88% appear just once. The ten largest clones add up to 10% of the sample.

Concerning this clone itself: What antigen it recognizes has not been identified. Base qualities are not recorded, but no much larger clone differs from it by a single base.

One collaborating source in Seattle enrolled patients while the patients were actively infected and followed the patients over time throughout the course of disease. Each collaborating institution followed its own protocols to collect whole blood in K2EDTA tubes. For TCRbeta analysis, collaborator samples were shipped as frozen whole blood, as isolated PBMCs, or as DNA extracted from either sample type. The rearranged segments are TRBV30 and TRBJ2-1, and 7 bases in between align with TRBD2. The sequence was obtained from a woman between 70 and 85 years old with COVID-19, enrolled during active disease. Sequenced sample: peripheral blood. The CDR3 protein: CAWSAGTIYNEQFF. The DNA reads TGTGCCTGGAGTGCCGGGACTATCTACAATGAGCAGTTCTTC.